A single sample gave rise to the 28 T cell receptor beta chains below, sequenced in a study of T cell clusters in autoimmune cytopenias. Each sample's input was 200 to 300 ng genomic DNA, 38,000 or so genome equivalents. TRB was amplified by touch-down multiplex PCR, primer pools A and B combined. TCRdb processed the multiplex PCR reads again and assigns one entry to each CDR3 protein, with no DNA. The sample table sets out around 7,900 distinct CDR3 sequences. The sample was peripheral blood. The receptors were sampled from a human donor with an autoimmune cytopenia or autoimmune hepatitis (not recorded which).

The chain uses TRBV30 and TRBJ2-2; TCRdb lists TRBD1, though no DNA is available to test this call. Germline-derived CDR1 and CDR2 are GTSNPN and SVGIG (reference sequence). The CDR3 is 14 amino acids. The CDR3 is CAWSEGTWGGELFF.

Here the CDR3 reads CASSSVGRNEQYF. This chain joins TRBV6-5 and TRBJ2-7; without DNA, the TCRdb call of TRBD2 cannot be checked. Germline CDR1 reads MNHEY; CDR2 reads SVGAGI. This CDR3 has 13 residues.

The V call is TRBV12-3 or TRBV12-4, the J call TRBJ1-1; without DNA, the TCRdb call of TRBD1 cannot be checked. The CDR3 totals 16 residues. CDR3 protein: CASSPDREQSNTEAFF.

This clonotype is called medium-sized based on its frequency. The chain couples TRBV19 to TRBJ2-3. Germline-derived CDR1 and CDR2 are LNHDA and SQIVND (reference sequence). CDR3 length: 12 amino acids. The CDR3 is CASSMGTDTQYF.

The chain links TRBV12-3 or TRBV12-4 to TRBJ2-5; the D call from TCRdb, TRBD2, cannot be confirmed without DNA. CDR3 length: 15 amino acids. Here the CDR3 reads CASSPTRSRQETQYF.

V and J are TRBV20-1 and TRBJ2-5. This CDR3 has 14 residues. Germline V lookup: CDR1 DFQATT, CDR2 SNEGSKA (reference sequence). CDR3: CSASFVTVQETQYF.

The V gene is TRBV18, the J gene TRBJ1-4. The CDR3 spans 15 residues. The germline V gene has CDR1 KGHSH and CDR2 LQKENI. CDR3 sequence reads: CASSPYAEGVEKLFF.

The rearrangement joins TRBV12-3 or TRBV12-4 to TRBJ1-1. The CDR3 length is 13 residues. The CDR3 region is CASSLGQLTEAFF.

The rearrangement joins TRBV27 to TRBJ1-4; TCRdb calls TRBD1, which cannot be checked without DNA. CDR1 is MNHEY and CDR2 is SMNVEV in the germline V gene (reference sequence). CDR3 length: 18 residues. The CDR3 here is CASSLRYRQGSTNEKLFF.

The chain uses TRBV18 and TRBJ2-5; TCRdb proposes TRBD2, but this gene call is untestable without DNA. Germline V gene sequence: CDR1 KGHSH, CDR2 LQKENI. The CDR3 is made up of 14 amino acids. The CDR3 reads CASSPKGGGETQYF.

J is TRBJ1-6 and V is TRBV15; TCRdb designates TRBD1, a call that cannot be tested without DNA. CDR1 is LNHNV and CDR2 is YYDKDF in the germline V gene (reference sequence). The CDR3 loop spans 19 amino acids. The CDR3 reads CATSLYRGSHNSYNSPLHF.

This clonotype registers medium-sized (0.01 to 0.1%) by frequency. CDR3 protein: CASSYPRREGGIDTQYF. The rearrangement links TRBV6-6 to TRBJ2-3; TCRdb names TRBD2, which stays unverified in the absence of DNA. This CDR3 is 17 amino acids long. Germline V gives CDR1 MNHNY, CDR2 SVGAGI (reference sequence).

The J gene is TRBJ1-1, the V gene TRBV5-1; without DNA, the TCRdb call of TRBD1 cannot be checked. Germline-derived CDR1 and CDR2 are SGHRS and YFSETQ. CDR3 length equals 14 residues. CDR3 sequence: CASSTEWGDTEAFF.

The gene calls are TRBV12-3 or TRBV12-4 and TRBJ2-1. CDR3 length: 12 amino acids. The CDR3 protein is CASCDDMNEQFF.

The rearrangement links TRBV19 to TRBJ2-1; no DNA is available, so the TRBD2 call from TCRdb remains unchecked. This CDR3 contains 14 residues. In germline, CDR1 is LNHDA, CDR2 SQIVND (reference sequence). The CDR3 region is CASADSGTYNEQFF.

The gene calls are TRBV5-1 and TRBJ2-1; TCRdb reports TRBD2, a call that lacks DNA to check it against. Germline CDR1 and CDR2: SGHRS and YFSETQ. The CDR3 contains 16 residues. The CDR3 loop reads CASSSLAGGPSNEQFF.

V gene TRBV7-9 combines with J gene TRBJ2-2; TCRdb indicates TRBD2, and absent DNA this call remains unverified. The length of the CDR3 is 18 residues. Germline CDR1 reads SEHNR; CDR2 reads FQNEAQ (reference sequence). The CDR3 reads CANRRYGGLAANTGELFF.

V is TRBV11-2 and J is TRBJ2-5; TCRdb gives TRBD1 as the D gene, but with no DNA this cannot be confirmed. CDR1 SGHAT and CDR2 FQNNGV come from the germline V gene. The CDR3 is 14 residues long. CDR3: CASSRQGAWETQYF.

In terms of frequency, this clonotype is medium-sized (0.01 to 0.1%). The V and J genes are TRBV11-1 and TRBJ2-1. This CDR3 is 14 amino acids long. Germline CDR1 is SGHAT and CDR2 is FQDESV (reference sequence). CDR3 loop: CASSLGLNQNEQFF.

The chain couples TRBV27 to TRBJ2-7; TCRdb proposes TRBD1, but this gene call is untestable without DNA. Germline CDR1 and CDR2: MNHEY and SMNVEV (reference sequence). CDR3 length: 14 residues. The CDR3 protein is CASSIQGAQYEQYF.

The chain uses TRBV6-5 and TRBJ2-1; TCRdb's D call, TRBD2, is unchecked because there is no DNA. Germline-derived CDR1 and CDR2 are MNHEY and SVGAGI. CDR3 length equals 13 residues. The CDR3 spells CASRGLAGGRGFF.

The CDR3 loop reads CASSLKRSTGELFF. The J gene is TRBJ2-2, the V gene TRBV5-1. The V gene's germline CDR1 is SGHRS and CDR2 YFSETQ. This CDR3 has 14 residues.

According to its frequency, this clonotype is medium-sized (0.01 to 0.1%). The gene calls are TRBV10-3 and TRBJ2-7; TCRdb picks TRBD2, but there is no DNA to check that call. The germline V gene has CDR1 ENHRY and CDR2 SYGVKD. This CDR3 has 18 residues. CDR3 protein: CAISPGTSGRRGAYEQYF.

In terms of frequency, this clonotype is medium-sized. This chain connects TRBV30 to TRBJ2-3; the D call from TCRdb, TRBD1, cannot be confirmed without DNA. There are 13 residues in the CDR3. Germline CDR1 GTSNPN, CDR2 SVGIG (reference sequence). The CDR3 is CAWSRGGADTQYF.

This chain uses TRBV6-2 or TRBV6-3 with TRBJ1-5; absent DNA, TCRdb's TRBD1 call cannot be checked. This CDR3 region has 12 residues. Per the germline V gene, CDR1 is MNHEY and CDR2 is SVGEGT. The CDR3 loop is CASTEGNQPQHF.

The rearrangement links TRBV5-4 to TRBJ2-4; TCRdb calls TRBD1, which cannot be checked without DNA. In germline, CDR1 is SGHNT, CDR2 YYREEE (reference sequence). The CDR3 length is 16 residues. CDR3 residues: CASSLGSMRGPNIQYF.

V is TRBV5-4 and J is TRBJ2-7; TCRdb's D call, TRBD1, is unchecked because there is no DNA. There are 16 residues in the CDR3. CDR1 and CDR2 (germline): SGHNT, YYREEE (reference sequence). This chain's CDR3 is CASSLAGAGVPYEQYF. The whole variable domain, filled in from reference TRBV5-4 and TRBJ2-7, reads ETGVTQSPTHLIKTRGQQVTLRCSSQSGHNTVSWYQQALGQGPQFIFQYYREEENGRGNFPPRFSGLQFPNYSSELNVNALELDDSALYLCASSLAGAGVPYEQYFGPGTRLTVT.

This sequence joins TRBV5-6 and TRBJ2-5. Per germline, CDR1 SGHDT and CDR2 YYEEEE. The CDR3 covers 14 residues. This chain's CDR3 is CASSLDPVRKTQYF.